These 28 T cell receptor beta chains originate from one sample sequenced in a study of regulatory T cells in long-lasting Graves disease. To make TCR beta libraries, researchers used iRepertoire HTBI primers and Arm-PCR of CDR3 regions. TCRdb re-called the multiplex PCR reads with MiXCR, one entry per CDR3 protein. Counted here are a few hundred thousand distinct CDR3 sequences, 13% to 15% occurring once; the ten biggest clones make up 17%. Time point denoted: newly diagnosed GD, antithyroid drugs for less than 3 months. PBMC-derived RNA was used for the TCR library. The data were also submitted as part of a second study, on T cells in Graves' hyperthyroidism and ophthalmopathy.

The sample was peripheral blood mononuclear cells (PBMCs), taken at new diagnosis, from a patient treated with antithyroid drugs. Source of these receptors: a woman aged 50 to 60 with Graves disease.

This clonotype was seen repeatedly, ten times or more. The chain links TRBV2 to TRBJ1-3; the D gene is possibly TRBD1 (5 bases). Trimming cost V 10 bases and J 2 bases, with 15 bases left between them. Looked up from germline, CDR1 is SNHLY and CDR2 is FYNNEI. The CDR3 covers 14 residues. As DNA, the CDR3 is TGTGCCACGAAGGCAGGGAGCGCTGGAAACACCATATATTTT. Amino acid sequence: CATKAGSAGNTIYF.

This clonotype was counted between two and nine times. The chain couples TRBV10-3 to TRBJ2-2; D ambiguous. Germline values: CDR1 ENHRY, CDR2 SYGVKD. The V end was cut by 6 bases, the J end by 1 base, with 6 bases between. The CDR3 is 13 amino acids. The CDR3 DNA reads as TGTGCCATCAGCCTGAAGAACACCGGGGAGCTGTTTTTT. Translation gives CAISLKNTGELFF.

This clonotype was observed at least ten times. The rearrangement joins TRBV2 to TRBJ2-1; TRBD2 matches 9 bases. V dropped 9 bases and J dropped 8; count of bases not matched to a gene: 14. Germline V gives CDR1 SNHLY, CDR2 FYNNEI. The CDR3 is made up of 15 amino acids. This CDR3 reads CASSPIAGDQDEQFF. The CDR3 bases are TGTGCCAGTTCCCCTATAGCGGGAGATCAGGATGAGCAGTTCTTC.

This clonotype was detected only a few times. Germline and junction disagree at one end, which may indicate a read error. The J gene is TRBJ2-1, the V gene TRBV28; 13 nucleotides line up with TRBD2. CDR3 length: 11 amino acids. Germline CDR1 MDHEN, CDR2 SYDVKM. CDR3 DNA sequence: TGTGCCAGCAACGGACTAGCGGGAGATGTCTTC. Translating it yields CASNGLAGDVF.

The CDR3, as DNA: TGTGCCAGCAGTGTGAGAAGGGATCAGCCCCAGCATTTT. Translation: CASSVRRDQPQHF. This rearrangement joins TRBV6-1 to TRBJ1-5; D not certain. CDR1 is MNHNS and CDR2 is SASEGT in the germline V gene. Trimming took 4 bases from V and 5 from J, leaving 9 bases between them. The CDR3 has 13 residues.

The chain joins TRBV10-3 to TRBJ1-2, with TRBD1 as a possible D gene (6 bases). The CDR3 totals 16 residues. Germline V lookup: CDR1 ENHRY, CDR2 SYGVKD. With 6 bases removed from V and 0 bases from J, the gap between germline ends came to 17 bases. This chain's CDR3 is CAIRKRPGQSNYGYTF. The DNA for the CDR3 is TGTGCCATCAGAAAGCGTCCGGGACAATCTAACTATGGCTACACCTTC.

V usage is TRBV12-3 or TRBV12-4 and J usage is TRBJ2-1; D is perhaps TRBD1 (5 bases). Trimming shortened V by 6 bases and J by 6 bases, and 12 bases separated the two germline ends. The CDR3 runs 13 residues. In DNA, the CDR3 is TGTGCCAGCAGACAGGACCTACCCAATGAGCAGTTCTTC. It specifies CASRQDLPNEQFF.

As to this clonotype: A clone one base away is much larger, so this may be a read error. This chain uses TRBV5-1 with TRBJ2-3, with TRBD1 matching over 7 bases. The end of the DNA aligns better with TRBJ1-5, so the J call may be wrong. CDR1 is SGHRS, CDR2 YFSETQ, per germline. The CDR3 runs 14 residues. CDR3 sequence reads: CASTIGTEGNTQHF. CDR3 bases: TGCGCCAGCACCATCGGGACAGAGGGGAATACGCAGCATTTT.

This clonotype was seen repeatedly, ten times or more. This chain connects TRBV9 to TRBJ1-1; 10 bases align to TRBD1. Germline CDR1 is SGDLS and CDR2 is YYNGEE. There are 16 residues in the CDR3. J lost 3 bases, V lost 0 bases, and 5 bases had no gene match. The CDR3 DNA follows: TGTGCCAGCAGCGTAGGACAGGGGGCGTTGGACACTGAAGCTTTCTTT. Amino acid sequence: CASSVGQGALDTEAFF.

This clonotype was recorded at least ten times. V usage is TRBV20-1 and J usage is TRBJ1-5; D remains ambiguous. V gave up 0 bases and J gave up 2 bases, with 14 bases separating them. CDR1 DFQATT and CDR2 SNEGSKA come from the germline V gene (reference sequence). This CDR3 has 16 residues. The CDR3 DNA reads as TGCAGTGCTAGAGAAAGGTATGAAAAGGGCAATCAGCCCCAGCATTTT. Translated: CSARERYEKGNQPQHF.

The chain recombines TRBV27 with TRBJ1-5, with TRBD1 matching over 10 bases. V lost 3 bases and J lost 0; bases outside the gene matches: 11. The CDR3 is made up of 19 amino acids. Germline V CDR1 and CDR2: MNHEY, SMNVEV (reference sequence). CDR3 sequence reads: CASSLGGGQGIISNQPQHF. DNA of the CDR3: TGTGCCAGCAGTTTGGGAGGGGGACAGGGGATAATTAGCAATCAGCCCCAGCATTTT.

CDR3 sequence (DNA): TGTGCCATCAGTGAGTTAACTAGCGGGAGACGAGATACGCAGTATTTT. This codes for CAISELTSGRRDTQYF. V is TRBV10-3 and J is TRBJ2-3; 11 bases agree with TRBD2. Trimming took 1 base from V and 5 from J; bases not matched to a gene: 5. This CDR3 region has 16 residues. The germline V gene encodes CDR1 ENHRY and CDR2 SYGVKD.

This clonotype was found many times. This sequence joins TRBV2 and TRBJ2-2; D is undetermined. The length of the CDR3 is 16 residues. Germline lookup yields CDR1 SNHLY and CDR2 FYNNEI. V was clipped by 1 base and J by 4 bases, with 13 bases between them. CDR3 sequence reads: CASSEVSLFLTGELFF. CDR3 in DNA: TGTGCCAGCAGTGAAGTTAGTCTATTCCTCACCGGGGAGCTGTTTTTT.

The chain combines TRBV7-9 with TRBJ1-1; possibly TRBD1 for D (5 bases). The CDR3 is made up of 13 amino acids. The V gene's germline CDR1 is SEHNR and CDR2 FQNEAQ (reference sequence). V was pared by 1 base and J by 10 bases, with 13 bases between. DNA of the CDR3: TGTGCCAGCAGCTTAGAACAGGACACCCTAGCTTTCTTT. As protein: CASSLEQDTLAFF.

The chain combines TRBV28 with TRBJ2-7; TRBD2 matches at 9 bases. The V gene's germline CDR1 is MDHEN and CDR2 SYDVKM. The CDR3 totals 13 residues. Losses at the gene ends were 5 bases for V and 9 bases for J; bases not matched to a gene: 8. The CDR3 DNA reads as TGTGCCAGCAGTCTCCTAGCGGGAAACGGGCAGTACTTC. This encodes CASSLLAGNGQYF. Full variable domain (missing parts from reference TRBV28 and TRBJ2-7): DVKVTQSSRYLVKRTGEKVFLECVQDMDHENMFWYRQDPGLGLRLIYFSYDVKMKEKGDIPEGYSVSREKKERFSLILESASTNQTSMYLCASSLLAGNGQYFGPGTRLTVT.

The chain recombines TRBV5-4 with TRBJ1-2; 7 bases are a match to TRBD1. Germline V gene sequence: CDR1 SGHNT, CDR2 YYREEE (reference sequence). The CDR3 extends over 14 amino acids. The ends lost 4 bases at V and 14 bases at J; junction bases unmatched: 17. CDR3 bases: TGTGCCAGCAGCCCGCCAACACAGGGGTTTGTGGGTACCTTC. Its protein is CASSPPTQGFVGTF.

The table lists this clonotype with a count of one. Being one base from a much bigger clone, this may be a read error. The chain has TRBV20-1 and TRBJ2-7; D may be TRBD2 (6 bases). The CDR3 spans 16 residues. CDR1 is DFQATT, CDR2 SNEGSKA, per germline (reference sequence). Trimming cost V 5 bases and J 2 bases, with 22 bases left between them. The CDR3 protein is CSAVMSGTSFPYEQYF. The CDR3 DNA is TGCAGTGCTGTTATGTCGGGGACTTCTTTTCCCTACGAGCAGTACTTC.

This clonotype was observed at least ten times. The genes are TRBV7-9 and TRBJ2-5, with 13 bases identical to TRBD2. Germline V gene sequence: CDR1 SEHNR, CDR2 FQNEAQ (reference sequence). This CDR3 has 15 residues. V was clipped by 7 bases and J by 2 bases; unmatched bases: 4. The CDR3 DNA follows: TGTGCCAGCAACCCGGGACTAGCGGGACAAGAGACCCAGTACTTC. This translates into CASNPGLAGQETQYF.

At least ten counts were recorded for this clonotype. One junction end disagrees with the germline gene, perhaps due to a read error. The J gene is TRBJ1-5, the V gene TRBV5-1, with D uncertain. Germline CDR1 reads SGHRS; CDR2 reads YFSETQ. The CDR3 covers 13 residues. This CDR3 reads CASSLALNQPQHF. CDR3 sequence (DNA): TGTGCCAGCAGTTTAGCCCTCAATCAGCCCCAGCATTTT.

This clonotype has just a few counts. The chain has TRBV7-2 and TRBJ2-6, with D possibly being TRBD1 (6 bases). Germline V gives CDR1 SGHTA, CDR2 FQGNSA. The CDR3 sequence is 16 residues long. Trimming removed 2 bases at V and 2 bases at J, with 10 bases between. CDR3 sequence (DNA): TGTGCCAGCAGCTTACCCCACAGGGCTGGGGCCAACGTCCTGACTTTC. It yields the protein CASSLPHRAGANVLTF.

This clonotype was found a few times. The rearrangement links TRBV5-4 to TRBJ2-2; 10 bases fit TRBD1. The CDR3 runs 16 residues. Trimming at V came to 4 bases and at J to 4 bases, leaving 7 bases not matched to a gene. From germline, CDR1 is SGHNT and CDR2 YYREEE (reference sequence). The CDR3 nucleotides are TGTGCCAGCAGCGGCCGGGACAGGGGTTCCACCGGGGAGCTGTTTTTT. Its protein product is CASSGRDRGSTGELFF.

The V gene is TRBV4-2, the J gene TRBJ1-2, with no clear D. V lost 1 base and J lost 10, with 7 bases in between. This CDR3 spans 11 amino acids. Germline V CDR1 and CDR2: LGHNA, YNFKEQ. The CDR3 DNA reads TGTGCCAGCAGCCAAGGCCAGCTCTACACCTTC. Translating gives CASSQGQLYTF.

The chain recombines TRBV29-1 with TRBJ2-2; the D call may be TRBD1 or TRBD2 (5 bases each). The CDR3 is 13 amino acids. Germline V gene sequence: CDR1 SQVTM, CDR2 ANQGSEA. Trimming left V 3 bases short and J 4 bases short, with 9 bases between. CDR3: CSVEGDFTGELFF. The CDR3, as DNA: TGCAGCGTTGAGGGGGATTTCACCGGGGAGCTGTTTTTT.

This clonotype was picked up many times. Here the CDR3 reads CASSYSTAGMQETQYF. The DNA for the CDR3 is TGTGCCAGCAGTTACTCGACAGCGGGAATGCAAGAGACCCAGTACTTC. The genes are TRBV6-2 or TRBV6-3 and TRBJ2-5; 7 bases match TRBD2. V shed 0 bases and J 2 bases; nucleotides not matched to a gene: 6. CDR1 is MNHEY and CDR2 is SVGEGT in the germline V gene. This CDR3 region has 16 residues.

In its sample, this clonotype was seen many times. CDR3 sequence: CASSLDWDRSYEQYF. DNA of the CDR3: TGTGCCAGCAGCTTGGATTGGGACAGGTCCTACGAGCAGTACTTC. The chain couples TRBV11-2 to TRBJ2-7; TRBD1 matches at 8 bases. The CDR3 sequence is 15 residues long. Germline V CDR1 and CDR2: SGHAT, FQNNGV. Trimming removed 3 bases from V and 1 base from J; junction bases left unmatched: 5.

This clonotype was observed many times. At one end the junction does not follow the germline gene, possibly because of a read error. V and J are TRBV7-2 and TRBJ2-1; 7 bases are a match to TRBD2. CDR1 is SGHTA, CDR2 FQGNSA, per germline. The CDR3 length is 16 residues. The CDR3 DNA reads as TGTGCCAGCAGAGAGGCGGGAGCAGGGTCCTCCAATGAGCAGTTCTTC. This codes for CASREAGAGSSNEQFF.

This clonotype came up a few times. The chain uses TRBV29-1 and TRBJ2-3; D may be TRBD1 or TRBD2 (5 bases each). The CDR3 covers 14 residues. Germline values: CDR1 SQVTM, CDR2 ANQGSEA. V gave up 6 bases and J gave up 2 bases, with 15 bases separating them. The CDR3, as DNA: TGCAGCGTGTACGGGACCGAGAACACAGATACGCAGTATTTT. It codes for CSVYGTENTDTQYF.

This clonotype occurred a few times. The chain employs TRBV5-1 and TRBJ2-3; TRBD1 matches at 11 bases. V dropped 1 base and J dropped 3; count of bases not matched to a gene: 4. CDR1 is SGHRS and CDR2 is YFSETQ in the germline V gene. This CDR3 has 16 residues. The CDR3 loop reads CASSLLGQGGTDTQYF. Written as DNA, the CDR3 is TGCGCCAGCAGCTTGTTGGGACAGGGGGGAACAGATACGCAGTATTTT.